This T cell receptor (beta chain) was recorded in a study of T cells expressing NK-cell markers. Notes on the study in general: Expanded NKG2C+ T cell clones were not confirmed as HCMV-specific. These clonotypes also led the CD3+CD56-NKG2C+ fraction in a handful of donors.

In the case of this clonotype: The antigen remains undetermined.

From germline, CDR1 is SQVTM and CDR2 ANQGSEA. The CDR3 is 14 amino acids. Researchers built TCR beta cDNA using 5'RACE template switching with UMIs. TCRdb reprocessed the 5' RACE reads and reports one entry per CDR3 protein, with no DNA. The listing records over 100,000 distinct CDR3 sequences. The source of this sequence is a woman aged 18 to 75 in good health. The sequenced sample consisted of blood T cells: a sorted CD56 or NKG2C T cell subset, CD4+ or CD8+ T cells, or bulk PBMC T cells (not recorded which). The chain has TRBV29-1 and TRBJ2-1; TCRdb names TRBD2, which stays unverified in the absence of DNA. The CDR3 here is CSVVGVAGGNEQFF.